This note documents a single T cell receptor beta chain sequence. This clone was seen a handful of times. Its antigen is not yet known. Qualities for individual bases were not recorded, and no much larger clone is one base off. Library preparation used the immunoSEQ multiplex PCR assay. For the multiplex PCR, a mixture combining 60 forward primers for TCR Vbeta segments and 13 reverse primers for TCR Jbeta segments was used. The CDR3 region of rearranged TCR beta genes was amplified from genomic DNA by a multiplex PCR assay. Amplified TCR beta libraries were sequenced as 87-base-pair reads on the Illumina HiSeq System. The authors' analysis ran thus. A later analysis counted some 74 million unique TCR beta chains across the 650 to 700 repertoires, and around 9.9 million of these chains were shared by at least two donors. Raw reads were error-corrected and collapsed into unique sequences with a nearest-neighbor algorithm that merged closely related sequences to remove PCR and sequencing errors. Alignment of CDR3 sequences to IMGT reference sequences was used to assign V, D and J gene segments. For a sequence to be retained, a match of at least six nucleotides to both a V gene segment and a J gene segment was required. A rearrangement was called productive if the CDR3 had no stop codons and remained in frame with V and J, and every other rearrangement was called non-productive. Following IMGT convention, CDR3 was defined as the stretch from the second conserved V-encoded cysteine up to the conserved J-encoded phenylalanine. In an earlier analysis of more than 550 of the donors, sequences lacking an unambiguous match to a single V gene segment were excluded. An earlier analysis of around 600 of the donors classified V segments as functional when productive rearrangements were above 56.7% and as segregating when the standard deviation between donors was above 5%. A statistical classification framework was developed to diagnose cytomegalovirus status using the catalog of TCR beta chain sequences. A later analysis assigned V and J genes by comparing TCR nucleotide sequences with IMGT/GENE-DB human TR gene sequences. In a later analysis, CDR3 sequences and most-parsimonious VDJ recombination scenarios were assigned using the TCRdist pipeline. In a later analysis, every TCR beta chain was defined by the combination of its CDR3 amino acid sequence and its V-gene family, and reads without a unique V-gene family were dropped. In a later analysis, 500 to 700 highly shared, low-generation-probability nucleotide sequences were removed to address suspected cross-contamination and a sequencing artifact. A later analysis calculated a clonal expansion index for each public chain from normalized within-repertoire ranks of inferred template counts. Generation probabilities in a later analysis came from a VDJ recombination model fitted to out-of-frame rearrangements, and those results were checked against IGoR. In a later analysis, hypergeometric tests were used to score TCR-TCR, TCR-HLA and TCR-CMV co-occurrence, with a repertoire-size bias correction applied to TCR pairs. In a later analysis, false discovery rates were estimated by permuting HLA or CMV assignments 20 times. In a later analysis, co-occurring TCRs were grouped using DBSCAN, with TCRdist sequence similarity added in when clustering inside HLA-allele-positive subsets. For co-occurrence clustering, repertoires with fewer than 30,000 or more than 120,000 public chains were excluded, along with a handful of repertoires with anomalous nucleotide sharing. TCRdb took over this immuneACCESS table, retaining in-frame rearrangements with V and J assigned. Such tables are incomplete; in checked studies, under half of the missing clones stem from an unresolved V gene, and the remainder is unexplained. V and J calls and clone size are those listed in that table; D and trimming were worked out from the DNA. Present in this sample are 110,000 to 150,000 clones, 70% of which were seen just once. The top ten clones comprise approximately 1.6% of the sample.

The CDR3 numbers 15 residues from cysteine through phenylalanine. Only the CDR3 region is kept as DNA, spanning 45 bases read in frame from base 1. V has 2 bases trimmed and J has 2 bases trimmed; junction bases matching no gene number 1. The germline V gene specifies MGHRA as CDR1 and YSYEKL as CDR2. The data belong to a study of cytomegalovirus exposure and HLA in healthy donors (dated by TCRdb to 2017 to 2019). For the study in its entirety: An earlier analysis of roughly 610 of the donors reported about 280 Gb of sequence data and around 120 million unique TCR beta sequences obtained from roughly 180 million T cells. An early release that covered some 630 HLA-typed donors contained around 330 gigabases of sequencing data and tens of millions of unique TCR sequences. Of the 300 to 450 genotyped donors, approximately 80% were placed in the genetic ancestry cluster associated with self-reported Caucasian donors. The study aimed to test whether signatures of past pathogen exposure could be identified by cataloging public T cell receptors. The T cell repertoires of under 700 subjects were profiled by immunosequencing and related to cytomegalovirus serostatus. A separate validation cohort of about 110 different subjects was used in addition to the 666-subject first cohort. High-throughput TCR immunosequencing, statistical association of individual TCRs with disease status, and machine learning were combined to predict cytomegalovirus infection status. In a later analysis, previously published TCR beta repertoires from several hundred donors were re-analyzed and high-resolution HLA genotyping was added so that TCR occurrence patterns could be studied. Rather than drawing on any new phenotypic data, the later analysis identified candidate immune exposures from TCR beta sequences and the way those sequences occurred across donors. To decide whether each TCR beta V gene segment behaved as functional or pseudogenic, an earlier analysis of some 600 of the donors relied on high-throughput TCR beta sequencing. Alongside the repertoire data, information on donor age, sex, ethnicity and CMV serostatus was compiled. A later genetic analysis used genome-wide SNP genotypes for about three fifths of the roughly 700 donors, treating that subset as a discovery cohort. Every repertoire in the discovery cohort had been generated on one and the same sequencing platform. HLA typing included class I and class II loci at four-digit resolution. The number of typed donors differed by locus: about 629-630 for A, B, C, DRB1 and DQB1; 522 for DQA1; approximately 600 for DPA1; and around 450 for DPB1. About five DR-DQ haplotypes were handled as single units for association and clustering, since linkage in the cohort was strong. Among approximately 370 genotyped donors of the cohort, an average of roughly 230,000 unique TCR beta nucleotide sequences was sequenced per donor, of which about 18% were non-productive.

The research as a whole found: In an earlier analysis of 587 of the donors, most TCR beta V segments were observed in productive rearrangements about 87% or about 30% of the time, broadly matching IMGT annotations. Several of the top co-occurrence clusters appeared to be linked to parvovirus B19, influenza, CMV and Epstein-Barr virus, according to a later analysis. Some IMGT-functional V segments, including TRBV6-2 and TRBV6-3, could not be distinguished by the 87-base-pair reads and were therefore excluded. Sequencing depth was assumed to be roughly uniform across donors in the presence/absence analyses, though that assumption may not hold. Only TCR beta chains were sequenced in this cohort, and the absence of alpha or paired-chain data limited detectable features. Linkage disequilibrium might explain the correlated functional status among segregating V segments, but an unknown experimental factor could not be ruled out. The earlier analysis of almost 600 of the donors excluded some 15 rarely observed V segments, including chromosome 9 orphons, because counts were too low. In a later analysis, HLA-associated TCR beta chains showed more clonal expansion and lower generation probabilities than non-associated chains that were equally common. The sequencing pipeline was judged likely to have produced a cluster of highly shared sequence variants as a technical artifact. A few of the identified cytomegalovirus-associated TCR beta chains were confirmed in vitro to be specific for cytomegalovirus antigens. The only immune exposure information available for the cohort was CMV serostatus. A later genetic analysis reported fewer N-insertions in productive TCRs among donors in an Asian-associated ancestry cluster than the approximately 700-donor mean. When HLA alleles, especially DR and DQ, strongly co-occurred, attributing TCR associations to individual alleles was difficult. In a later analysis, most CMV-associated TCR beta chains were found to appear HLA-restricted, with HLA associations seemingly driven largely by CMV exposure. The authors suggested that the approach could potentially be generalized to other disease states and immunological phenotypes. The classifier was reported to diagnose cytomegalovirus status with high specificity and sensitivity in both the original and validation cohorts. A later analysis found that TCR association rates varied across HLA loci, with DRB1 alleles showing the most associated TCRs and HLA-C alleles the fewest. In the study, around 150 TCR beta chains were listed as associated with cytomegalovirus. Most TCR sequences were observed very rarely across donors, whereas some public TCRs were present in many individuals. Because HLA typing was missing for some donors at each locus, association tests included only the typed subset. At a false discovery rate of 0.05, a later analysis linked some 17,000 TCR beta sequences to specific HLA alleles. V-gene and J-gene trimming of TCR beta chains was associated with a missense DCLRE1C variant in a later genetic analysis, and the association was replicated in an independent cohort. A further reported finding was that TCR beta sequences accurately predicted the HLA-A and HLA-B alleles for most subjects in the first cohort.

The cohort consisted of approximately 670 healthy bone marrow donors. Cohort members were all nominally healthy when sampled, although unrecorded immune exposures were likely present. The donor was CMV seronegative and belonged to the group of several hundred seronegative cohort members. Every donor gave a peripheral blood sample, and the peripheral blood mononuclear cells from that sample were used for TCR beta sequencing. Genomic DNA extraction from the blood cell samples was performed with the Qiagen DNeasy Blood Extraction Kit. The sequenced sample consisted of PBMCs. The rearrangement combines TRBV4-1 with TRBJ2-3; 10 bases in between match TRBD2. This sequence originates from a woman aged 25 to 45 in good health and CMV-seronegative. The DNA is TGCGCCAGCAGCCAACTAGCGGGGGTCACAGATACGCAGTATTTT. It translates as CASSQLAGVTDTQYF.